This TCR beta chain was retrieved from a study of shared clonotypes between healthy human individuals. About the research overall: The study used three CD4 naive, three CD4 memory, two CD8 naive and one CD8 memory plate per donor. Findings of the study overall: When naive CD4 clonotypes were compared across several donors, approximately 4.9% were shared.

Only in-frame clones appear in the TCRdb table, and some are missing; sequencing was by immunoSEQ multiplex PCR. The sample shows 2 million to 2.5 million clones, 90% to 95% of them seen only once. All donors were healthy HIV-negative adults lacking recent acute infections or vaccinations. This clone was counted between two and nine times. Its target is not known. The germline V and J ends were trimmed by 4 bases and 4 bases, with 2 bases remaining between them. This CDR3 is built from 11 residues. Germline V gene lookup returns CDR1 WNHNN and CDR2 SYGVQD (reference sequence). This receptor was identified in a man aged 18 to 30 in good health. Some clones in this sample may be carry-over from other donors' samples. The V and J genes are TRBV10-1 and TRBJ1-5; D not resolved. Input material: naive CD4+ T cells from PBMCs. As for subset: CD45RA+ positively selected. The CDR3 nucleotides read TGCGCCAGCAGTGGTAATCAGCCCCAGCATTTT. Protein sequence: CASSGNQPQHF.